Sequencing of this T cell receptor (beta chain) was carried out in a study of blood T cell repertoires in COVID-19. Study as a whole: In each case, the material was cDNA or gDNA derived from T cells, B-cell-depleted T cells, or PBMCs.

In the authors' methods: Using reference gene primer amplification, nucleated cell counts were estimated. Method: immunoSEQ multiplex PCR; TCRdb's copy keeps in-frame clones and lacks some. The V and J calls and clone size were taken over from that table, and D and trimming were inferred from the DNA. Altogether 100,000 or so clones are present, 80% being singletons, with the ten largest covering 9.5% to 13%. This clone was detected only once. V lost 9 bases and J lost 7, with 6 bases in between. The CDR3 is 10 amino acids. Germline V lookup: CDR1 LNHDA, CDR2 SQIVND (reference sequence). This receptor was taken from a woman between 70 and 85 years old with acute or convalescent COVID-19. The material sequenced was peripheral blood. The V gene is TRBV19, the J gene TRBJ2-2; D not certain. The CDR3 sequence: CASLSGELFF. CDR3 DNA: TGTGCCAGCCTAAGCGGGGAGCTGTTTTTT.